This T cell receptor (beta chain) originates from a study of response to subunit inactivated influenza vaccine. TCRdb fed the RT-PCR reads into MiXCR, producing one record per CDR3 protein. Among more than 600,000 distinct CDR3 sequences listed, approximately 17% were seen once. Findings of the study overall: Authors proposed each seasonal influenza vaccination draws in few new T cells.

This clonotype has a count of ten or more. The target antigen is unknown. V lost 3 bases to trimming and J lost 6 bases; unmatched junction nucleotides: 6. The CDR3 sequence is 14 residues long. Germline CDR1 is SQVTM and CDR2 is ANQGSEA. The source is a man aged 45-60 years who received an inactivated influenza vaccine. Sequencing was performed on PBMCs from blood, taken about 5 days after vaccination. V is TRBV29-1 and J is TRBJ2-3, with 10 bases that match TRBD1. The chain's CDR3 is CSVDMTGGWDTQYF. The CDR3 DNA sequence: TGCAGCGTTGATATGACAGGGGGCTGGGATACGCAGTATTTT.